One sample yielded the 16 T cell receptor beta chains listed below, sequenced in a study of cytomegalovirus exposure and HLA in healthy donors. Primers for the PCR totalled 60 Vbeta and 13 Jbeta. Libraries were prepared by immunoSEQ multiplex PCR; TCRdb keeps only in-frame clonotypes and omits some of them. The sample records more than 110,000 clones, roughly 79% being singletons. Sequenced sample: PBMCs. Source of these receptors: a male donor in good health and CMV-seronegative.

The gene calls are TRBV7-9 and TRBJ2-5; TRBD2 matches at 8 bases. J was trimmed by 1 base and V by 5 bases; bases with no gene match: 3. CDR3 length: 14 amino acids. In germline, CDR1 is SEHNR, CDR2 FQNEAQ (reference sequence). CDR3 loop: CASSTGLAQETQYF. CDR3 nucleotides: TGTGCCAGCAGCACCGGACTAGCCCAAGAGACCCAGTACTTC. Looking up the rest from reference TRBV7-9 and TRBJ2-5 gives the full variable domain: DTGVSQNPRHKITKRGQNVTFRCDPISEHNRLYWYRQTLGQGPEFLTYFQNEAQLEKSRLLSDRFSAERPKGSFSTLEIQRTEQGDSAMYLCASSTGLAQETQYFGPGTRLLVL.

The V and J genes are TRBV5-1 and TRBJ2-3; D possibly corresponds to TRBD2 (7 bases). V dropped 7 bases and J dropped 4 bases, with 16 bases sitting between them. CDR1 is SGHRS and CDR2 is YFSETQ in the germline V gene. This CDR3 is built from 14 residues. CDR3 residues: CASSTGRGADTQYF. The CDR3 DNA reads as TGCGCCAGCTCCACAGGGAGGGGAGCAGATACGCAGTATTTT.

Only a few counts were recorded for this clone. This sequence joins TRBV25-1 and TRBJ1-1, with D uncertain. Per germline, CDR1 MGHDK and CDR2 SYGVNS. CDR3 size: 13 residues. V was cut by 5 bases and J by 2 bases, with 9 bases left in between. In nucleotides, the CDR3 is TGTGCCAGCAGTCCCCGGAGCAACACTGAAGCTTTCTTT. It specifies CASSPRSNTEAFF.

This chain links TRBV4-2 with TRBJ2-5; TRBD2 matches 8 bases. V lost 0 bases, J lost 9 bases, and 15 bases stayed unmatched. Germline CDR1 LGHNA, CDR2 YNFKEQ. The CDR3 length is 17 residues. CDR3 nucleotide sequence: TGTGCCAGCAGCCAAGATGCTAGCGGGTTTGAAGATGAGGCCCAGTACTTC. Translated: CASSQDASGFEDEAQYF.

This chain uses TRBV27 with TRBJ2-1; 8 bases line up with TRBD1. The CDR3 length is 15 residues. Germline CDR1 and CDR2: MNHEY and SMNVEV (reference sequence). After removal of 4 bases from V and 9 bases from J, the junction contained 11 bases not matched to a gene. The CDR3 nucleotides read TGTGCCAGCAGTTCCCAGGGGGCGAATGGGAGTGAGCAGTTCTTC. Its protein is CASSSQGANGSEQFF.

The CDR3: CASPGRDPHGYTF. The CDR3 bases are TGTGCCTCCCCCGGGAGGGACCCTCATGGCTACACCTTC. The rearrangement links TRBV30 to TRBJ1-2, with a possible D match to TRBD1 (5 bases). The CDR3 consists of 13 residues. Germline lookup yields CDR1 GTSNPN and CDR2 SVGIG (reference sequence). The V end was cut by 7 bases, the J end by 6 bases, with 18 bases between.

The chain has TRBV6-5 and TRBJ1-2; 10 bases line up with TRBD1. Germline assignment: CDR1 MNHEY and CDR2 SVGAGI. The CDR3 consists of 16 residues. Losses at the gene ends were 0 bases for V and 6 bases for J; bases not matched to a gene: 7. The CDR3 DNA reads TGTGCCAGCAGTTACTCATTAGTGGGGACAGGGGATGGCTACACCTTC. This sequence encodes CASSYSLVGTGDGYTF.

The V and J genes are TRBV5-1 and TRBJ1-2; 7 bases match TRBD1. The junction had 16 bases not matched to a gene; V was cut back by 3 bases and J by 11 bases. CDR3 length: 15 amino acids. CDR1 and CDR2 (germline): SGHRS, YFSETQ. The CDR3 loop is CASSSATPGQSIYTF. In DNA, the CDR3 is TGCGCCAGCAGCTCAGCTACGCCGGGACAGAGTATTTACACCTTC.

In DNA, the CDR3 is TGTGCCAGCAGTTCTCAGGGGGCGCGTGAAGCTTTCTTT. As protein: CASSSQGAREAFF. J is TRBJ1-1 and V is TRBV6-5; 8 nucleotides match TRBD1. This CDR3 has 13 amino acids. Germline loops: CDR1 MNHEY, CDR2 SVGAGI. Unmatched junction bases numbered 5, after V lost 4 bases and J lost 7 bases.

This clone was picked up a small number of times. V is TRBV11-3 and J is TRBJ1-1, with D possibly being TRBD1 (6 bases). Germline assignment: CDR1 SGHNT and CDR2 YENEEA. V was cut by 4 bases and J by 1 base, with 7 bases left in between. The CDR3 is made up of 13 amino acids. CDR3 bases: TGTGCCAGCAGCTACAGGGAGAACACTGAAGCTTTCTTT. As protein: CASSYRENTEAFF.

This clone is a singleton in its sample. The chain employs TRBV19 and TRBJ2-1; 8 bases match TRBD1. The CDR3 length is 15 residues. Germline CDR1 is LNHDA and CDR2 is SQIVND (reference sequence). Unmatched junction bases numbered 10, after V lost 5 bases and J lost 7 bases. The CDR3 DNA reads TGTGCCAGTAGTCACGACAGGGGTTATAGTAATGAGCAGTTCTTC. As protein: CASSHDRGYSNEQFF.

The chain combines TRBV7-6 with TRBJ2-1; the D gene is possibly TRBD1 (6 bases). V shed 5 bases and J shed 1 base, with 12 bases lying between them. Looked up from germline, CDR1 is SGHVS and CDR2 is FNYEAQ. The CDR3 has 15 residues. Here the CDR3 DNA reads TGTGCCAGCAGCCCGACAAGGGGGTCCTACAATGAGCAGTTCTTC. It translates to CASSPTRGSYNEQFF.

The rearrangement links TRBV27 to TRBJ2-7; D call uncertain. V was shortened by 5 bases and J by 3 bases, with 11 bases between the two germline ends. This CDR3 spans 13 amino acids. The germline gives CDR1 MNHEY, CDR2 SMNVEV (reference sequence). CDR3 sequence (DNA): TGTGCCAGCAGTCCAAATTCCGGCTACGAGCAGTACTTC. This gives the protein CASSPNSGYEQYF.

The rearrangement joins TRBV19 to TRBJ1-4; D is uncertain. The V end was cut by 6 bases, the J end by 0 bases, with 11 bases between. Germline loops: CDR1 LNHDA, CDR2 SQIVND (reference sequence). The CDR3 runs to 15 residues. CDR3 sequence: CASRSSGATNEKLFF. CDR3 DNA sequence: TGTGCCAGTAGAAGTTCGGGAGCAACTAATGAAAAACTGTTTTTT.

This chain's CDR3 is CASSGSGRTRDTQYF. The DNA of the CDR3 is TGTGCCAGCAGCGGTAGCGGGAGAACCAGAGATACGCAGTATTTT. The rearrangement uses TRBV7-9 and TRBJ2-3; 9 bases map to TRBD2. The CDR3 spans 15 residues. Germline CDR1 is SEHNR and CDR2 is FQNEAQ (reference sequence). The V gene end was trimmed by 5 bases and the J gene end by 5 bases; junction bases not matched to a gene: 8.

The V gene is TRBV6-5, the J gene TRBJ2-7; 9 bases are shared with TRBD2. The CDR3 is 12 residues long. V dropped 8 bases and J dropped 3; count of bases not matched to a gene: 2. The V gene's germline CDR1 is MNHEY and CDR2 SVGAGI. The CDR3 reads CASSTSGYEQYF. As DNA, the CDR3 is TGTGCCAGCTCGACTAGCGGCTACGAGCAGTACTTC.